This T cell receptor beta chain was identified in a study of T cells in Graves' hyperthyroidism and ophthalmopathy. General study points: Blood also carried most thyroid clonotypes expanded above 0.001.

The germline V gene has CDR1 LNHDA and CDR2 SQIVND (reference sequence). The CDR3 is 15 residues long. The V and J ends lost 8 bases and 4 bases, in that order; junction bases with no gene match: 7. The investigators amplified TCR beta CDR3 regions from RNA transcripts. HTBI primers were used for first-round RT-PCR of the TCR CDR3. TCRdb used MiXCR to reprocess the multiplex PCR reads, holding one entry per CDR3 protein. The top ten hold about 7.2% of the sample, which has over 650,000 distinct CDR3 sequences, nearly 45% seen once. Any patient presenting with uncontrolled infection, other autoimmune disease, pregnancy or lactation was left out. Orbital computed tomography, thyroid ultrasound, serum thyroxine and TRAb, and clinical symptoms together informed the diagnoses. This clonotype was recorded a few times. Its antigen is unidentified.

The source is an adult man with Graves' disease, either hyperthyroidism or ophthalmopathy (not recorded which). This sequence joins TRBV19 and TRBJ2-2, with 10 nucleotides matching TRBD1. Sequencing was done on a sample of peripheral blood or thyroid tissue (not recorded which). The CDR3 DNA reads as TGTGCCAGTCGCGGTTGGACAGGGGGCACCGGGGAGCTGTTTTTT. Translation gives CASRGWTGGTGELFF.